Detailed here is one TCR beta chain. What it binds is unknown. The CDR3 consists of 14 residues. Trimming shortened V by 7 bases and J by 0 bases, and 11 bases separated the two germline ends. This sample is drawn from a study of T cell repertoires in cytomegalovirus infection. Overall study findings and caveats: In two of eight donors, the top clonotype was HLA-C-restricted CMV-specific.

Using its own MiXCR run on the reads, TCRdb lists one record per CDR3 protein. This table has approximately 260,000 distinct CDR3 sequences, around 20% appearing once. This sequence was found in a human donor in good health (CMV status not recorded). Some clones in this sample may be carry-over from other donors' samples. Here the sequenced sample was cultured PBMCs, taken from culture after CMV antigen stimulation. The gene calls are TRBV12-3 or TRBV12-4 and TRBJ2-3; a possible D gene is TRBD2 (6 bases). This CDR3 reads CASNGGISTDTQYF. DNA of the CDR3: TGTGCCAGCAACGGCGGGATTAGCACAGATACGCAGTATTTT.